These 8 T cell receptor beta chains share one sample of origin, sequenced in a study of T cell responses to AZD1222 COVID-19 vaccine. Measured with immunoSEQ multiplex PCR; TCRdb has only the in-frame clones, and not every one. The repertoire has 200,000 to 250,000 clones, about 94% of them found once; the top ten carry approximately 1.5%. Sequenced material: peripheral blood, taken 28 days after the second dose of the MenACWY control vaccine. Every receptor here comes from an adult who received the MenACWY meningococcal vaccine as a control.

The V and J genes are TRBV4-3 and TRBJ1-6; a possible D gene is TRBD1 (5 bases). Trimming removed 0 bases at V and 10 bases at J, with 13 bases between. Germline V gives CDR1 LGHNA, CDR2 YSLEER. The CDR3 covers 15 residues. DNA of the CDR3: TGCGCCAGCAGCCAAGAATGGCAGGGTAGCTCACCCCTCCACTTT. It encodes CASSQEWQGSSPLHF.

V and J are TRBV19 and TRBJ2-3; D uncertain. Trimming took off 4 bases at V and 5 bases at J, with 10 bases between the two ends. This CDR3 spans 13 amino acids. Per the germline V gene, CDR1 is LNHDA and CDR2 is SQIVND (reference sequence). CDR3 protein: CASSRAVGDTQYF. The CDR3 DNA reads TGTGCCAGTAGTAGGGCGGTTGGAGATACGCAGTATTTT.

The rearrangement joins TRBV6-5 to TRBJ2-7; 8 bases align to TRBD2. Germline CDR1 reads MNHEY; CDR2 reads SVGAGI. CDR3 length: 15 residues. J lost 7 bases, V lost 7 bases, and 15 bases had no gene match. The CDR3 loop is CASTREGTFLGEQYF. The CDR3, as DNA: TGTGCCAGCACCCGGGAGGGTACCTTCTTGGGGGAGCAGTACTTC.

J is TRBJ2-5 and V is TRBV20-1; no firm D call. V gave up 4 bases and J gave up 5 bases, with 8 bases separating them. This CDR3 contains 11 residues. CDR1 is DFQATT, CDR2 SNEGSKA, per germline (reference sequence). The CDR3 reads CSANQVETQYF. CDR3 in DNA: TGCAGTGCTAACCAAGTCGAGACCCAGTACTTC.

V gene TRBV28 combines with J gene TRBJ2-3; TRBD2 matches at 7 bases. J gave up 6 bases and V 4 bases, and 19 bases lay outside the gene matches. Germline V lookup: CDR1 MDHEN, CDR2 SYDVKM. The CDR3 is 18 amino acids. The CDR3 here is CASSSQGGRTSLMDTQYF. The CDR3, as DNA: TGTGCCAGCAGTTCCCAGGGCGGGAGAACCTCCCTGATGGATACGCAGTATTTT. Full variable domain (rest looked up from reference TRBV28 and TRBJ2-3): DVKVTQSSRYLVKRTGEKVFLECVQDMDHENMFWYRQDPGLGLRLIYFSYDVKMKEKGDIPEGYSVSREKKERFSLILESASTNQTSMYLCASSSQGGRTSLMDTQYFGPGTRLTVL.

The genes are TRBV9 and TRBJ2-1; D may be TRBD2 (6 bases). Trimming shortened V by 5 bases and J by 6 bases, and 21 bases separated the two germline ends. Per germline, CDR1 SGDLS and CDR2 YYNGEE. This CDR3 region has 16 residues. CDR3 in amino acids: CASSEGGALGINEQFF. The CDR3 nucleotides are TGTGCCAGCAGTGAAGGAGGGGCTTTGGGTATCAATGAGCAGTTCTTC.

The V gene is TRBV6-5, the J gene TRBJ2-7; TRBD1 matches 7 bases. Germline V CDR1 and CDR2: MNHEY, SVGAGI. The ends lost 10 bases at V and 3 bases at J; junction bases unmatched: 9. This CDR3 spans 13 amino acids. In DNA, the CDR3 is TGTGCCACCTTGGCAGGGGGAAACTACGAGCAGTACTTC. It codes for CATLAGGNYEQYF.

This chain links TRBV11-2 with TRBJ2-5, with a weak D call TRBD1 (5 bases). The germline gives CDR1 SGHAT, CDR2 FQNNGV. This CDR3 has 16 amino acids. V gave up 5 bases and J gave up 1 base, with 17 bases separating them. DNA for the CDR3: TGTGCCAGCAGCCATTCCGCCCCTACAGGCCAAGAGACCCAGTACTTC. The encoded protein is CASSHSAPTGQETQYF.